This entry concerns a single TCR beta chain. The antigen remains unidentified. ViraFEST expansion of antigen-specific CD4+ T cells with viral peptide pools preceded sequencing. With about 9 days of culture completed, CD4+ T cells were isolated. All vaccine recipients tested negative for nucleocapsid antibodies and had never contracted SARS-CoV-2 infection. Two million PBMC were placed in each well, which was supplemented with 10 IU/ml IL-2 and around 10 ug/ml peptides. Half-medium exchanges with IL-2 medium took place on days 3 and 7. Clones were read by immunoSEQ multiplex PCR, and TCRdb kept only the in-frame ones, dropping some. The repertoire holds about 45,000 clones, with around 78% as singletons. This sample was taken from a study of vaccination effects on CD4 cells after COVID-19. Study observations and caveats: Of the vaccine-induced clones from healthy vaccinees, merely 1 of 255 recognized common cold coronaviruses as well.

CDR3 length: 14 amino acids. Trimming took 2 bases from V and 9 from J, leaving 14 bases between them. Germline CDR1 and CDR2: KGHSH and LQKENI. The V call is TRBV18, the J call TRBJ2-1; D remains unclear. The origin of this receptor is a human donor who received a COVID-19 vaccine. The sample here was CD4+ T cells from PBMCs cultured with SARS-CoV-2 spike peptides, taken before COVID-19 vaccination. DNA for the CDR3: TGTGCCAGCTCACCAGGCGCCTGGGTCGGTGAGCAGTTCTTC. As protein: CASSPGAWVGEQFF.